This section outlines one T cell receptor (beta chain) sequence together with its context. Method: immunoSEQ multiplex PCR; TCRdb's copy keeps in-frame clones and lacks some. The sample has around 170,000 clones, 85% to 90% seen once; the top ten hold approximately 4.9%. This specimen belongs to a study of control samples from healthy donors and cancer patients. This CDR3 is 12 amino acids long. CDR1 and CDR2 from the germline V gene are SGHRS and YFSETQ. V was cut by 0 bases and J by 6 bases, with 4 bases left in between. This chain connects TRBV5-1 to TRBJ2-1; no clear D. The source material was blood. The sequence came from a woman between 25 and 40 years old in good health. The CDR3 DNA reads TGCGCCAGCAGCTTGGGGCTCAATGAGCAGTTCTTC. This encodes CASSLGLNEQFF.